This TCR beta chain is drawn from a study of OX40 agonist ivuxolimab in advanced cancers. Study information: In three patients, partial responses were observed, one with hepatocellular carcinoma and two with cutaneous melanoma.

Only in-frame clones appear in the TCRdb table, and some are missing; sequencing was by immunoSEQ multiplex PCR. The sample carries roughly 58,000 clones, 87% recorded once. Study-wide findings and caveats: CD4+ and CD8+ blood T cells expanded clonally by week 6 at 0.1 to 3.0 mg/kg.

For this clone: Its antigen is undetermined.

The sequence came from an adult with an advanced solid tumor such as melanoma, head and neck, liver or kidney cancer. Source: CD4+ or CD8+ T cells sorted from blood, taken in a trial of the OX40 agonist ivuxolimab.

The CDR3 nucleotides read TGTGCCAGTAGTATCTCGGACAGGGTGTGGAACTATGGCTACACCTTC. This gives the protein CASSISDRVWNYGYTF. This chain joins TRBV19 and TRBJ1-2; 8 bases are shared with TRBD1. Unmatched junction bases numbered 8, after V lost 3 bases and J lost 2 bases. Germline CDR1 is LNHDA and CDR2 is SQIVND (reference sequence). The CDR3 contains 16 residues.